The 7 T cell receptor beta chains below come from one sample, sequenced in a study of cytomegalovirus exposure and HLA in healthy donors. 60 Vbeta and 13 Jbeta primers were used in PCR. Generated by immunoSEQ multiplex PCR, the TCRdb table keeps only in-frame clones and is missing some. The repertoire holds some 150,000 clones, around three quarters seen once, with under 2.5% in the top ten. The sequencing input was PBMCs. These receptors all come from a woman in her 30s in good health and CMV-seropositive.

This chain joins TRBV5-1 and TRBJ2-5, with 9 bases that match TRBD1. This CDR3 has 15 amino acids. Germline V CDR1 and CDR2: SGHRS, YFSETQ. Trimming removed 3 bases from V and 1 base from J; junction bases left unmatched: 4. The CDR3 is CASSSMTGGQETQYF. The DNA for the CDR3 is TGCGCCAGCAGCTCAATGACAGGGGGCCAAGAGACCCAGTACTTC.

The CDR3: CASSSTGTGQLVGGYTF. The CDR3 bases are TGTGCCAGCAGTTCAACCGGGACAGGGCAATTAGTTGGTGGCTACACCTTC. The chain joins TRBV28 to TRBJ1-2, with TRBD1 identical over 9 bases. The CDR3 contains 17 residues. CDR1 and CDR2 from the germline V gene are MDHEN and SYDVKM. With 4 bases clipped from V and 7 bases from J, the junction kept 16 bases outside the gene matches.

This chain links TRBV7-2 with TRBJ1-1; no clear D. This CDR3 contains 13 residues. Germline V gene sequence: CDR1 SGHTA, CDR2 FQGNSA. V dropped 1 base and J dropped 3 bases, with 6 bases sitting between them. The CDR3, as DNA: TGTGCCAGCAGCTTAGACAGCTACACTGAAGCTTTCTTT. Amino acid sequence: CASSLDSYTEAFF.

V is TRBV7-6 and J is TRBJ2-1; D not certain. V was shortened by 5 bases and J by 7 bases, with 15 bases between the two germline ends. CDR1 and CDR2 from the germline V gene are SGHVS and FNYEAQ. CDR3 length equals 14 residues. In DNA form, the CDR3 reads TGTGCCAGCAGCCTCGTAGCCGGGTTGAATGAGCAGTTCTTC. It specifies CASSLVAGLNEQFF.

The chain has TRBV5-1 and TRBJ2-7; D is ambiguous. V lost 4 bases, J lost 3 bases, and 5 bases lay in between. The CDR3 is 11 amino acids. From germline, CDR1 is SGHRS and CDR2 YFSETQ. CDR3 protein: CASSPGYEQYF. DNA of the CDR3: TGCGCCAGCAGCCCCGGCTACGAGCAGTACTTC. Complete variable domain (other parts from reference TRBV5-1 and TRBJ2-7): KAGVTQTPRYLIKTRGQQVTLSCSPISGHRSVSWYQQTPGQGLQFLFEYFSETQRNKGNFPGRFSGRQFSNSRSEMNVSTLELGDSALYLCASSPGYEQYFGPGTRLTVT.

The chain carries TRBV15 and TRBJ2-1; 8 nucleotides line up with TRBD2. The V gene's germline CDR1 is LNHNV and CDR2 YYDKDF (reference sequence). Trimming cost V 1 base and J 0 bases; bases outside gene matches: 8. The CDR3 is 18 residues long. The CDR3 protein is CATSRGGRREASYNEQFF. The CDR3 DNA sequence: TGTGCCACCAGCAGAGGGGGTCGGCGGGAGGCCTCCTACAATGAGCAGTTCTTC.

V gene TRBV6-1 combines with J gene TRBJ1-5; 7 nucleotides line up with TRBD1. The CDR3 consists of 17 residues. V gave up 2 bases and J gave up 2 bases; unmatched junction bases: 9. Germline V gene data show CDR1 as MNHNS and CDR2 as SASEGT. CDR3 amino acids: CASSEMTGRLGNQPQHF. For the CDR3, the DNA is TGTGCCAGCAGTGAAATGACAGGGCGATTGGGCAATCAGCCCCAGCATTTT.